This T cell receptor (beta chain) was captured in a study of human T cells and chemical hapten exposure. Study at large: In the roughly 25-week study, patients were dosed weekly with diphenylcyclopropenone on the scalp throughout. Small pooled library volume differences mainly caused per-sample TCR yield variation.

The study's findings and limits: Significantly more large CDR3 similarity clusters arose among expanded TCRs than among controls.

Regarding time point: patch test 3, about 24 weeks after DPC sensitization. As for treatment: therapeutic diphenylcyclopropenone sensitization with weekly scalp DPC. MiXCR, run by TCRdb on the RACE reads, gives a single entry per CDR3 protein. The sample holds roughly 89,000 distinct CDR3 sequences, approximately 10% seen once. This clonotype was detected many times. Its specificity is unknown. The sample in question was whole blood, obtained in connection with sensitization to the hapten diphenylcyclopropenone (DPC). The receptor comes from a woman aged 25 to 39 with alopecia areata. Some clones in this sample may be carry-over from other donors' samples.

CDR3 region: CSVDTVQGGDEQFF. The CDR3 DNA is TGCAGCGTTGATACGGTCCAGGGTGGGGATGAGCAGTTCTTC. This chain joins TRBV29-1 and TRBJ2-1; tentative D call: TRBD1 (5 bases). V was shortened by 3 bases and J by 8 bases, with 17 bases between the two germline ends. The CDR3 covers 14 residues. Germline V gene sequence: CDR1 SQVTM, CDR2 ANQGSEA.